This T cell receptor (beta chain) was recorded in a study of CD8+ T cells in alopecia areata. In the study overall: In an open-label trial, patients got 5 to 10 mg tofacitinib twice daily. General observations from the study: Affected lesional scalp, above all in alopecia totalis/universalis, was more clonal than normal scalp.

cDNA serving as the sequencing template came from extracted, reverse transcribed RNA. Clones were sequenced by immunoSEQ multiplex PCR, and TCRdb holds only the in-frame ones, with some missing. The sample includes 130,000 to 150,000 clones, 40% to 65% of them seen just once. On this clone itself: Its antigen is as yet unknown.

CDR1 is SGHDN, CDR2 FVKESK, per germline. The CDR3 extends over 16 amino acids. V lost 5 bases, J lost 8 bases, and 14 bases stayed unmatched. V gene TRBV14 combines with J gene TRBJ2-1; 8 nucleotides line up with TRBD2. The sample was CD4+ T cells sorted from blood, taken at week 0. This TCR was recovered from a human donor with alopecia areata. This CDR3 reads CASSKPGTSKGDEQFF. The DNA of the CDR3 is TGTGCCAGCAGCAAACCCGGGACTAGTAAGGGCGATGAGCAGTTCTTC.